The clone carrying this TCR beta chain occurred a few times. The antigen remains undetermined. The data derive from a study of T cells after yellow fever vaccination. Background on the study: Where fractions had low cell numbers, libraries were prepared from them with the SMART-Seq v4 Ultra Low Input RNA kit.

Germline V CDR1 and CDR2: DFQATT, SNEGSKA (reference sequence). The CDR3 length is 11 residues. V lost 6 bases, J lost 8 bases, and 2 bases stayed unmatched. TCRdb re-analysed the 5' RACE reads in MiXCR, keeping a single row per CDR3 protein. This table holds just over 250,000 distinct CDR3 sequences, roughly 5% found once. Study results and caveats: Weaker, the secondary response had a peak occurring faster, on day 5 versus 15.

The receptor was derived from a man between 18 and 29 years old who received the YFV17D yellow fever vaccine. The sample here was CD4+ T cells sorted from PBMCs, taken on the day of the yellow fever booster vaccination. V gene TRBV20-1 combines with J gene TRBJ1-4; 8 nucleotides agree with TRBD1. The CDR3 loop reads CSAGTGEKLFF. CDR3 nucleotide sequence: TGCAGTGCCGGGACAGGAGAAAAACTGTTTTTT.